This T cell receptor beta chain was recorded in a study of response to subunit inactivated influenza vaccine. Regarding the study as a whole: After each seasonal influenza vaccination, few new T cells are recruited, the authors suggested.

From the RT-PCR reads, TCRdb called clonotypes with MiXCR, one entry per CDR3 protein. This sample carries about half a million distinct CDR3 sequences, around 25% of them seen once, and the ten largest clones take less than 2.5%. Of note for this clonotype: As yet, its antigen is unknown.

This CDR3 comprises 13 residues. CDR1 is ENHRY, CDR2 SYGVKD, per germline. The V end was cut by 5 bases, the J end by 3 bases, with 7 bases between. This receptor was taken from a man aged 45-65 years who received an inactivated influenza vaccine. The sequencing here drew on CD4+ T cells sorted from PBMCs, taken roughly 5 days after vaccination. The V gene is TRBV10-3, the J gene TRBJ1-4; D gene uncertain. Here the CDR3 reads CAISFSSNEKLFF. The CDR3 region has the DNA TGTGCCATCAGTTTCAGTTCTAATGAAAAACTGTTTTTT.